This entry lists 18 T cell receptor beta chains sequenced from one sample in a study of T-cell reconstitution after alpha-beta-depleted transplantation in children. Preparing the TCRbeta library involved the use of unique molecular identifiers. TCRdb reprocessed the PCR reads via MiXCR and lists one record per CDR3 protein. This sample carries 500,000 to 650,000 distinct CDR3 sequences, roughly 13% of them seen once, and the ten largest clones take 2.2%. The specimen was PBMCs, mostly from graft donor cells, collected 360 days after TCRalphabeta/CD19-depleted stem cell transplant. The receptors come from a male patient younger than 18 who had a stem cell transplant for acute myeloid leukemia, so the T cells may come from the graft donor.

A few counts support this clonotype. CDR3 loop: CASSLRLTYEQYF. As DNA, the CDR3 is TGTGCCAGCAGCTTACGACTCACCTACGAGCAGTACTTC. The V and J genes are TRBV7-8 and TRBJ2-7; no reliable D call. V lost 2 bases and J 2 bases, leaving 7 bases between the germline ends. This CDR3 has 13 residues. Germline V gene sequence: CDR1 SGHVS, CDR2 FQNEAQ.

This clonotype was seen ten or more times. The chain carries TRBV30 and TRBJ2-1; D is perhaps TRBD2 (5 bases). Trimming took off 3 bases at V and 2 bases at J, with 14 bases between the two ends. Germline V gives CDR1 GTSNPN, CDR2 SVGIG (reference sequence). The CDR3 has 15 residues. CDR3 region: CAWSQEARPYNEQFF. The CDR3 DNA sequence: TGTGCCTGGAGCCAGGAGGCGCGCCCCTACAATGAGCAGTTCTTC.

This clonotype was seen many times. V and J are TRBV6-5 and TRBJ1-2; the D gene is possibly TRBD1 (5 bases). This CDR3 is built from 15 residues. Germline CDR1 MNHEY, CDR2 SVGAGI. V gave up 2 bases and J gave up 5 bases, with 15 bases separating them. CDR3 sequence: CASSYDTGRLYGYTF. The CDR3 DNA reads as TGTGCCAGCAGTTACGACACAGGACGGCTATATGGCTACACCTTC.

V gene TRBV5-4 combines with J gene TRBJ2-1; a possible D gene is TRBD2 (6 bases). Germline CDR1 is SGHNT and CDR2 is YYREEE (reference sequence). V lost 0 bases, J lost 0 bases, and 10 bases lay in between. The CDR3 totals 16 residues. This CDR3 reads CASSLGSGTSYNEQFF. The CDR3 DNA is TGTGCCAGCAGCTTGGGTAGCGGCACCTCCTACAATGAGCAGTTCTTC. The full variable domain, with the rest looked up from reference TRBV5-4 and TRBJ2-1, is ETGVTQSPTHLIKTRGQQVTLRCSSQSGHNTVSWYQQALGQGPQFIFQYYREEENGRGNFPPRFSGLQFPNYSSELNVNALELDDSALYLCASSLGSGTSYNEQFFGPGTRLTVL.

This clonotype has at least ten counts. This chain connects TRBV5-5 to TRBJ2-1; D possibly corresponds to TRBD2 (6 bases). Germline assignment: CDR1 SGHKS and CDR2 YYEKEE (reference sequence). V lost 0 bases and J 7 bases, leaving 17 bases between the germline ends. The CDR3 sequence is 16 residues long. Written as DNA, the CDR3 is TGTGCCAGCAGCTTGGCGGGAGCCCTCGGAGGGAATGAGCAGTTCTTC. It encodes CASSLAGALGGNEQFF.

This chain links TRBV29-1 with TRBJ2-7; the D is unclear. CDR1 and CDR2 from the germline V gene are SQVTM and ANQGSEA. The CDR3 totals 12 residues. V lost 7 bases and J lost 3, with 13 bases in between. The CDR3 protein is CSAGSRNYEQYF. The CDR3 DNA reads TGCAGCGCTGGATCCCGGAACTACGAGCAGTACTTC.

This clonotype has a handful of counts. The chain couples TRBV9 to TRBJ2-1; D is unclear. CDR3 length: 14 residues. Trimming removed 1 base at V and 9 bases at J, with 14 bases between. Germline V gene sequence: CDR1 SGDLS, CDR2 YYNGEE. The DNA for the CDR3 is TGTGCCAGCAGCGTACACCTGTGGGAAAGTGAGCAGTTCTTC. It yields the protein CASSVHLWESEQFF.

In its sample, this clonotype was seen many times. The V call is TRBV5-1, the J call TRBJ2-7, with 15 nucleotides matching TRBD2. Per germline, CDR1 SGHRS and CDR2 YFSETQ. With 3 bases clipped from V and 6 bases from J, the junction kept 4 bases outside the gene matches. This CDR3 spans 15 amino acids. In DNA form, the CDR3 reads TGCGCCAGCAGCTGGGGACTAGCGGGAGGTCTCGAGCAGTACTTC. This gives the protein CASSWGLAGGLEQYF.

Details on this clonotype: The germline gene is not matched at one end of the junction; a read error may be the cause. The rearrangement links TRBV3-1 to TRBJ1-2, with D possibly being TRBD1 (5 bases). Germline assignment: CDR1 LGHDT and CDR2 YNNKEL (reference sequence). The CDR3 has 13 amino acids. CDR3 region: CTSSHRLFYGYTF. DNA for the CDR3: TGTACCAGCAGCCACAGGTTGTTCTATGGCTACACCTTC.

This clonotype has only a few counts. The V call is TRBV24-1, the J call TRBJ2-1; perhaps D is TRBD1 or TRBD2 (5 bases each). Germline V gene sequence: CDR1 KGHDR, CDR2 SFDVKD. V lost 4 bases, J lost 9 bases, and 24 bases lay in between. This CDR3 is 17 amino acids long. The CDR3 loop reads CATSDPRLARTGGEQFF. In DNA form, the CDR3 reads TGTGCCACCAGTGACCCCCGGCTAGCAAGGACTGGGGGTGAGCAGTTCTTC.

The V gene is TRBV9, the J gene TRBJ2-1; D might be TRBD1 (5 bases). The V gene lost 0 bases and the J gene lost 7 bases, with 11 bases spanning the gap. Germline-derived CDR1 and CDR2 are SGDLS and YYNGEE. This CDR3 region has 14 residues. CDR3 amino acids: CASSVDQGRNEQFF. The DNA for the CDR3 is TGTGCCAGCAGCGTAGATCAGGGAAGGAATGAGCAGTTCTTC.

The chain links TRBV29-1 to TRBJ1-1; tentative D call: TRBD1 (5 bases). With 6 bases removed from V and 0 bases from J, the gap between germline ends came to 20 bases. The CDR3 covers 16 residues. The V gene's germline CDR1 is SQVTM and CDR2 ANQGSEA. This chain's CDR3 is CSVLPGPLILNTEAFF. DNA for the CDR3: TGCAGCGTGTTACCGGGACCCCTGATATTGAACACTGAAGCTTTCTTT.

The table lists this clonotype with many counts. The chain joins TRBV11-1 to TRBJ2-6; TRBD1 matches at 8 bases. CDR3 length: 18 amino acids. Germline values: CDR1 SGHAT, CDR2 FQDESV (reference sequence). V lost 7 bases, J lost 0 bases, and 11 bases stayed unmatched. The CDR3 reads CASTFGQGVISGANVLTF. CDR3 nucleotides: TGTGCCAGCACCTTTGGACAGGGAGTCATCTCTGGGGCCAACGTCCTGACTTTC.

This clonotype was found many times. This rearrangement joins TRBV5-1 to TRBJ2-1, with 10 bases fitting TRBD1. The CDR3 is 16 amino acids. The V and J ends lost 0 bases and 3 bases, in that order; junction bases with no gene match: 3. Germline-derived CDR1 and CDR2 are SGHRS and YFSETQ. The CDR3 reads CASSLGWTGGYNEQFF. The CDR3 nucleotides are TGCGCCAGCAGCTTGGGGTGGACAGGGGGCTACAATGAGCAGTTCTTC.

This clonotype was seen ten or more times. In this CDR3 the conserved last residue, phenylalanine or tryptophan, is missing, so a read error is likely. The chain is built from TRBV29-1 and TRBJ2-2; D might be TRBD2 (5 bases). The CDR3 is 13 amino acids. The V end lost 4 bases, the J end lost 5 bases, and 11 bases lay between the germline ends. Per the germline V gene, CDR1 is SQVTM and CDR2 is ANQGSEA. The CDR3, as DNA: TGCAGCGTTGTTCGTCGCGGGACCGGGGAGCTGTTTCTT. This translates into CSVVRRGTGELFL.

The CDR3 region is CASSLGDRPRGGGYTF. The CDR3 coding sequence is TGCGCCAGCAGCTTGGGAGACAGGCCCCGAGGGGGTGGCTACACCTTC. This chain connects TRBV5-1 to TRBJ1-2, with a possible D match to TRBD1 (6 bases). CDR3 length: 16 amino acids. V was clipped by 0 bases and J by 7 bases, with 19 bases between them. The V gene's germline CDR1 is SGHRS and CDR2 YFSETQ.

V usage is TRBV15 and J usage is TRBJ2-7, with 10 bases that match TRBD2. CDR3 size: 16 residues. Trimming cost V 3 bases and J 2 bases; bases outside gene matches: 7. Germline V lookup: CDR1 LNHNV, CDR2 YYDKDF (reference sequence). The CDR3 protein is CATSSGGLAQTYEQYF. The CDR3, as DNA: TGTGCCACCAGCAGCGGGGGACTAGCGCAGACCTACGAGCAGTACTTC.

The sample holds many counts of this clonotype. The junction differs from germline at one of its ends, possibly a read error. The chain has TRBV7-7 and TRBJ2-5; no clear D gene. The CDR3 is 15 residues long. Germline CDR1 and CDR2: SSHAT and FNYEAQ (reference sequence). The CDR3 sequence is CASSFSSQSPGTQYF. The CDR3 nucleotides are TGTGCTAGCAGCTTCAGCTCCCAGTCCCCGGGGACCCAGTACTTC. The entire variable domain, with the rest obtained from reference TRBV7-7 and TRBJ2-5, is as follows: GAGVSQSPRYKVTKRGQDVTLRCDPISSHATLYWYQQALGQGPEFLTYFNYEAQPDKSGLPSDRFSAERPEGSISTLTIQRTEQRDSAMYRCASSFSSQSPGTQYFGPGTRLLVL.